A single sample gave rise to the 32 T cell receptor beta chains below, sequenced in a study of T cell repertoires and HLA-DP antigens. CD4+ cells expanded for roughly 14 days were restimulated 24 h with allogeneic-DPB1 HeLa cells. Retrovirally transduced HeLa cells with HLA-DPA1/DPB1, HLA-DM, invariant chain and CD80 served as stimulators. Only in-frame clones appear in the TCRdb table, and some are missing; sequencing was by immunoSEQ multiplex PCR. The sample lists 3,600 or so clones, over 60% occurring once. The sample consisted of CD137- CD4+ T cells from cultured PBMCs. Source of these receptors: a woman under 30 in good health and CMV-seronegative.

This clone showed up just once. The CDR3: CASSYSRPTYEQYF. CDR3 nucleotides: TGTGCCAGCAGTTACTCGAGACCGACCTACGAGCAGTACTTC. The chain uses TRBV6-6 and TRBJ2-7; D not certain. The ends were cut back, 0 bases at V and 2 bases at J, with 8 bases in the middle. The germline V gene encodes CDR1 MNHNY and CDR2 SVGAGI (reference sequence). The CDR3 sequence is 14 residues long.

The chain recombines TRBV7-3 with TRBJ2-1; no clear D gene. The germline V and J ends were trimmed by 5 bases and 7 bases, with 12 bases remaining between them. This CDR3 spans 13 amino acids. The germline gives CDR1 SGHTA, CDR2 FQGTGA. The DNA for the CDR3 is TGTGCCAGCAGCCCTTACCCGACTAATGAGCAGTTCTTC. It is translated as CASSPYPTNEQFF. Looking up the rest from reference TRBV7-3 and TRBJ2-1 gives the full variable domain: GAGVSQTPSNKVTEKGKYVELRCDPISGHTALYWYRQSLGQGPEFLIYFQGTGAADDSGLPNDRFFAVRPEGSVSTLKIQRTERGDSAVYLCASSPYPTNEQFFGPGTRLTVL.

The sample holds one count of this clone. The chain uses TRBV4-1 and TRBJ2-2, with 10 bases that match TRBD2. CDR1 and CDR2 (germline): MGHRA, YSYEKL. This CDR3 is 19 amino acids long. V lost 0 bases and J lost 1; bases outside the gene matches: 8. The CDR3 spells CASSQDQIAGGMNTGELFF. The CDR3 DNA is TGCGCCAGCAGCCAAGATCAGATAGCGGGGGGCATGAACACCGGGGAGCTGTTTTTT.

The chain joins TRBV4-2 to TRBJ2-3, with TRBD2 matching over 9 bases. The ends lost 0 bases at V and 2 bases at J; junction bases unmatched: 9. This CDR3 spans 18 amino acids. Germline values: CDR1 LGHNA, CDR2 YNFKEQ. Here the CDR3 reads CASSQDGASGEPTDTQYF. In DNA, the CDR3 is TGTGCCAGCAGCCAAGATGGGGCTAGCGGGGAGCCCACAGATACGCAGTATTTT.

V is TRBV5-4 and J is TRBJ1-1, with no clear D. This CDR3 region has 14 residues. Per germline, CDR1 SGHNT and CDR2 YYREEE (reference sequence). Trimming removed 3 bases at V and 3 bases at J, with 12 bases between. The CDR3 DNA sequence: TGTGCCAGCAGCTCTCCATCCATCCACACTGAAGCTTTCTTT. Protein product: CASSSPSIHTEAFF. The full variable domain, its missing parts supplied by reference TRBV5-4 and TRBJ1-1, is ETGVTQSPTHLIKTRGQQVTLRCSSQSGHNTVSWYQQALGQGPQFIFQYYREEENGRGNFPPRFSGLQFPNYSSELNVNALELDDSALYLCASSSPSIHTEAFFGQGTRLTVV.

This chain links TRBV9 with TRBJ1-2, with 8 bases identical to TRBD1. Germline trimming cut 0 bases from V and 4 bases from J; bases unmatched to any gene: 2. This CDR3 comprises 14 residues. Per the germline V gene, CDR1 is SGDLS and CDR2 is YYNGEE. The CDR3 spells CASSVDQGAYGYTF. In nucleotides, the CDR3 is TGTGCCAGCAGCGTAGATCAGGGGGCCTATGGCTACACCTTC.

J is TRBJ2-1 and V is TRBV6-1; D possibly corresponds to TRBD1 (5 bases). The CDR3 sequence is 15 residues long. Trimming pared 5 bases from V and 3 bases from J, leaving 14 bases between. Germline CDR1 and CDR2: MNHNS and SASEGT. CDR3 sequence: CASSSPQTVYNEQFF. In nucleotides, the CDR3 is TGTGCCAGCAGTTCCCCCCAGACAGTCTACAATGAGCAGTTCTTC.

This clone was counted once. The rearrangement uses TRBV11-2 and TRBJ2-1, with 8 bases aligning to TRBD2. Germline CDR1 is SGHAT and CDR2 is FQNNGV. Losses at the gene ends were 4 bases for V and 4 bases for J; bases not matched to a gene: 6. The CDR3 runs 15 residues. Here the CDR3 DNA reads TGTGCCAGCAGCTCCGGGCTAGCGGGTTACAATGAGCAGTTCTTC. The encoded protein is CASSSGLAGYNEQFF.

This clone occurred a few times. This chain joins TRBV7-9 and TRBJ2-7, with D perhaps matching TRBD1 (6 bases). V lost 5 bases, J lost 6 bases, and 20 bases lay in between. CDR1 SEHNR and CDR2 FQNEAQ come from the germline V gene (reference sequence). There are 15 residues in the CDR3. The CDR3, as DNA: TGTGCCAGCAGCCGGTCGGGACACAGGGTTTCCGAGCAGTACGTC. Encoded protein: CASSRSGHRVSEQYV.

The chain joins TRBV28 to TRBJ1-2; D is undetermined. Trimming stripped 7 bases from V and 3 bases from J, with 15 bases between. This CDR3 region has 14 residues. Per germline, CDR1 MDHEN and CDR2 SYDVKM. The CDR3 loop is CASIFVGQDYGYTF. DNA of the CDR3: TGTGCCAGCATCTTTGTCGGGCAGGACTATGGCTACACCTTC.

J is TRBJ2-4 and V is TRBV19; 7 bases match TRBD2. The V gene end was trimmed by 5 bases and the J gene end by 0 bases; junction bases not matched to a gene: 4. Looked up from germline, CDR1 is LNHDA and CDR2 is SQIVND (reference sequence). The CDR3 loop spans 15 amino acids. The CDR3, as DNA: TGTGCCAGTAGTGGCGGGGGTTTAGCCAAAAACATTCAGTACTTC. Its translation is CASSGGGLAKNIQYF.

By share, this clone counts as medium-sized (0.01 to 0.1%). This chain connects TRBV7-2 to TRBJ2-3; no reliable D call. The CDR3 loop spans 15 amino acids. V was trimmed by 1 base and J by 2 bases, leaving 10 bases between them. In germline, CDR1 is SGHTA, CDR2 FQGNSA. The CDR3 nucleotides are TGTGCCAGCAGCTTAGATAGGATTTACACAGATACGCAGTATTTT. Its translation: CASSLDRIYTDTQYF. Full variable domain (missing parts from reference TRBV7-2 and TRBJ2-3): GAGVSQSPSNKVTEKGKDVELRCDPISGHTALYWYRQSLGQGLEFLIYFQGNSAPDKSGLPSDRFSAERTGGSVSTLTIQRTQQEDSAVYLCASSLDRIYTDTQYFGPGTRLTVL.

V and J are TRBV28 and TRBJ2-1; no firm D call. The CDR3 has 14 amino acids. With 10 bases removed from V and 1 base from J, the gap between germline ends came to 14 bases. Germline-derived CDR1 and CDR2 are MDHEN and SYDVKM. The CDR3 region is CAMSREASYNEQFF. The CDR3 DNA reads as TGTGCCATGTCGCGAGAGGCGTCCTACAATGAGCAGTTCTTC.

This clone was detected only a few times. CDR3 region: CASDPQGAGPGELFF. The CDR3, as DNA: TGTGCCAGCGATCCCCAGGGGGCGGGGCCCGGGGAGCTGTTTTTT. The chain couples TRBV6-6 to TRBJ2-2; 8 bases align to TRBD1. Germline trimming cut 8 bases from V and 6 bases from J; bases unmatched to any gene: 11. The CDR3 loop spans 15 amino acids. CDR1 and CDR2 (germline): MNHNY, SVGAGI (reference sequence).

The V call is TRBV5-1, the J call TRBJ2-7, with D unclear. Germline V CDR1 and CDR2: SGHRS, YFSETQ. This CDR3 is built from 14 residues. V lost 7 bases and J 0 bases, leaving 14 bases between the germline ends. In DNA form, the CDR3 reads TGCGCCAGCGCCCGCGGAACTTACTCCTACGAGCAGTACTTC. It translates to CASARGTYSYEQYF.

The CDR3 nucleotides are TGTGCCAGCAGTTTATGGGGGACAGGGGGCTACGAGCAGTACTTC. It codes for CASSLWGTGGYEQYF. The V call is TRBV28, the J call TRBJ2-7; TRBD1 aligns across 11 bases. Germline values: CDR1 MDHEN, CDR2 SYDVKM. V lost 0 bases to trimming and J lost 3 bases; unmatched junction nucleotides: 1. The CDR3 extends over 15 amino acids.

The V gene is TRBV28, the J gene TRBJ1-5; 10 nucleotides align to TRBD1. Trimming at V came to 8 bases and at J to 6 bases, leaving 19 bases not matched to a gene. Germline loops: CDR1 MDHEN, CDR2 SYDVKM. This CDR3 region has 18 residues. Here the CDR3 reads CASLSLPGTGVWAQPQHF. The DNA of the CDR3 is TGTGCCAGCCTCTCTCTCCCCGGGACAGGGGTATGGGCTCAGCCCCAGCATTTT.

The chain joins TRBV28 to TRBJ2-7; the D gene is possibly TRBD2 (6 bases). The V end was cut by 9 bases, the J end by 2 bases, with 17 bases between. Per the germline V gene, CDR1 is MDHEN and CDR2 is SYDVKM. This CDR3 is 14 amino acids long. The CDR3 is CASGGGGAAYEQYF. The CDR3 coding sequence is TGTGCCAGTGGGGGAGGAGGCGCAGCCTACGAGCAGTACTTC.

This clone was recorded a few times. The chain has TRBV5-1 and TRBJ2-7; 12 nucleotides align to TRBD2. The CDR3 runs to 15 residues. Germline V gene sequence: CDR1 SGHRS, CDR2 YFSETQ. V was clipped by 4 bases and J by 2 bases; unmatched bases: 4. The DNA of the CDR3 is TGCGCCAGCAGCAAGGCTAGCGGGAGGGCCTACGAGCAGTACTTC. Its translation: CASSKASGRAYEQYF.

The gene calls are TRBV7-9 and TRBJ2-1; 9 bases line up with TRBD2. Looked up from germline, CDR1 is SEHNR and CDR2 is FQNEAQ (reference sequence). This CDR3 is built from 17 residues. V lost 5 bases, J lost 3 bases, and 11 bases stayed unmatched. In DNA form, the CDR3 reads TGTGCCAGCAGCCCACGCCTCGCTAGCGGGGTCTACAATGAGCAGTTCTTC. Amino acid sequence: CASSPRLASGVYNEQFF.

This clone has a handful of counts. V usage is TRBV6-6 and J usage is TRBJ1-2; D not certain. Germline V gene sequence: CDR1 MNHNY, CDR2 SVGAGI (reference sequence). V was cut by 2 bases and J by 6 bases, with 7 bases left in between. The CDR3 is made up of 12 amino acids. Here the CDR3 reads CASSYNVDGYTF. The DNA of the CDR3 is TGTGCCAGCAGTTACAATGTGGATGGCTACACCTTC.

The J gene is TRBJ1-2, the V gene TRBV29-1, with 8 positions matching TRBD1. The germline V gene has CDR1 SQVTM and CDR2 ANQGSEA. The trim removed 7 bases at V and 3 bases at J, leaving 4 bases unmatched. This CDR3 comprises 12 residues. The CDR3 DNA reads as TGCAGCGACGGACAGGGCGACTATGGCTACACCTTC. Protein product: CSDGQGDYGYTF.

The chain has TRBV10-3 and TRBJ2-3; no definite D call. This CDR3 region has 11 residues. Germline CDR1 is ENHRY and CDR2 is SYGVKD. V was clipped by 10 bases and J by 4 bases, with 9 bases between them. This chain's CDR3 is CATSNADTQYF. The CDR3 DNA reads TGTGCCACGAGTAACGCAGATACGCAGTATTTT.

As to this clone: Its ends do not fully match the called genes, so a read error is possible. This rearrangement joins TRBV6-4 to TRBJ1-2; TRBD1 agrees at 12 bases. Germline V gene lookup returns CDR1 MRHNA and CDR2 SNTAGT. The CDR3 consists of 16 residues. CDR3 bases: TGTGCCAGCAGTTACTCGGGACAGGGGGCGCGCTATGGCTACACCTTC. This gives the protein CASSYSGQGARYGYTF.

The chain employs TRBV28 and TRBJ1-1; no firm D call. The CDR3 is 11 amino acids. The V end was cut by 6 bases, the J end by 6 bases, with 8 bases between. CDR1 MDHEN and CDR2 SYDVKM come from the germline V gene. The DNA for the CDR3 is TGTGCCAGCAGCGACGGGTCTGAAGCTTTCTTT. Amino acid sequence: CASSDGSEAFF.

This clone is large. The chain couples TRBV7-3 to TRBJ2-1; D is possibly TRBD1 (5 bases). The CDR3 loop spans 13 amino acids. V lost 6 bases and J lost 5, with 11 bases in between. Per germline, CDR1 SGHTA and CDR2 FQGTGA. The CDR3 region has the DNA TGTGCCAGCAGGTTGGGGCCCAACAATGAGCAGTTCTTC. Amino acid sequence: CASRLGPNNEQFF.

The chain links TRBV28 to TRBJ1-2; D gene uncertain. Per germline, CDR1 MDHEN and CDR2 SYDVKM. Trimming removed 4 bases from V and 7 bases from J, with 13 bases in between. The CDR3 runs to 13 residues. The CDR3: CASSSPKLGGYTF. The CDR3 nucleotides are TGTGCCAGCAGTTCCCCAAAGTTGGGTGGCTACACCTTC.

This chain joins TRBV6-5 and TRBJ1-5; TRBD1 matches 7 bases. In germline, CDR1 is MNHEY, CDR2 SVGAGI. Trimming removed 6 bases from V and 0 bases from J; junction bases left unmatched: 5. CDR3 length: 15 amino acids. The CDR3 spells CASRQTGSSNQPQHF. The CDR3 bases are TGTGCCAGCAGACAGACAGGGAGTAGCAATCAGCCCCAGCATTTT.

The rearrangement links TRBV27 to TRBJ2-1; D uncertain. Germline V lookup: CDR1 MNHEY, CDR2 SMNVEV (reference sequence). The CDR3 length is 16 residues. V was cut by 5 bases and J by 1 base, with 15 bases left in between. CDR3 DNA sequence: TGTGCCAGCAGTATCGGACGGGCCCTATCCTACAATGAGCAGTTCTTC. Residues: CASSIGRALSYNEQFF.

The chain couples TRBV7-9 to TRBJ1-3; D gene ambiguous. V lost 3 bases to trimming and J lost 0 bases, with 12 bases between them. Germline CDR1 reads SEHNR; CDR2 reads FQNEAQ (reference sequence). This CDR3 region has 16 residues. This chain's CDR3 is CASSLLVQLSGNTIYF. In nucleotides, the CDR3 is TGTGCCAGCAGCTTGTTGGTACAGCTCTCTGGAAACACCATATATTTT.

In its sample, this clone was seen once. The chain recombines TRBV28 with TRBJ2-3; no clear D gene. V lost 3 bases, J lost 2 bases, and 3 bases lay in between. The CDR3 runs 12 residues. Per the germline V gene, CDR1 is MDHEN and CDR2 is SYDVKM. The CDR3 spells CASSLDTDTQYF. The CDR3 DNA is TGTGCCAGCAGTTTGGACACAGATACGCAGTATTTT.

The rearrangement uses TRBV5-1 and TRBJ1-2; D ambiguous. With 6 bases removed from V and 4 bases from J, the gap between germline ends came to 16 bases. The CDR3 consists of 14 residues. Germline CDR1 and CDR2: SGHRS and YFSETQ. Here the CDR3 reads CASKGGEVTYGYTF. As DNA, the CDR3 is TGCGCCAGCAAAGGAGGCGAGGTTACCTATGGCTACACCTTC.